This record concerns one TCR beta chain sequence. This CDR3 is also generated by other DNA sequences in the sample. These data belong to a study of blood T cell repertoires in COVID-19. Germline V CDR1 and CDR2: LNHDA, SQIVND (reference sequence). The ends were cut back, 4 bases at V and 1 base at J, with 7 bases in the middle. The CDR3 sequence is 13 residues long. Profiling relied on immunoSEQ multiplex PCR, and the TCRdb table lists in-frame clones only, not all of them. The profile shows a few hundred thousand clones, roughly 84% of them singletons. Individuals drawn from around 24 US areas were about 18 to 90 years old.

The sequencing sample was made of PBMCs or T cells enriched from blood (not recorded which). V is TRBV19 and J is TRBJ1-1, with D maybe TRBD1 (5 bases). This receptor was taken from a man between 50 and 59 years old who had recovered from COVID-19. The CDR3 reads CASSSQGNTEAFF. As DNA, the CDR3 is TGTGCCAGTAGTAGTCAGGGGAACACTGAAGCTTTCTTT. Filled out from reference TRBV19 and TRBJ1-1, the complete variable domain reads DGGITQSPKYLFRKEGQNVTLSCEQNLNHDAMYWYRQDPGQGLRLIYYSQIVNDFQKGDIAEGYSVSREKKESFPLTVTSAQKNPTAFYLCASSSQGNTEAFFGQGTRLTVV.